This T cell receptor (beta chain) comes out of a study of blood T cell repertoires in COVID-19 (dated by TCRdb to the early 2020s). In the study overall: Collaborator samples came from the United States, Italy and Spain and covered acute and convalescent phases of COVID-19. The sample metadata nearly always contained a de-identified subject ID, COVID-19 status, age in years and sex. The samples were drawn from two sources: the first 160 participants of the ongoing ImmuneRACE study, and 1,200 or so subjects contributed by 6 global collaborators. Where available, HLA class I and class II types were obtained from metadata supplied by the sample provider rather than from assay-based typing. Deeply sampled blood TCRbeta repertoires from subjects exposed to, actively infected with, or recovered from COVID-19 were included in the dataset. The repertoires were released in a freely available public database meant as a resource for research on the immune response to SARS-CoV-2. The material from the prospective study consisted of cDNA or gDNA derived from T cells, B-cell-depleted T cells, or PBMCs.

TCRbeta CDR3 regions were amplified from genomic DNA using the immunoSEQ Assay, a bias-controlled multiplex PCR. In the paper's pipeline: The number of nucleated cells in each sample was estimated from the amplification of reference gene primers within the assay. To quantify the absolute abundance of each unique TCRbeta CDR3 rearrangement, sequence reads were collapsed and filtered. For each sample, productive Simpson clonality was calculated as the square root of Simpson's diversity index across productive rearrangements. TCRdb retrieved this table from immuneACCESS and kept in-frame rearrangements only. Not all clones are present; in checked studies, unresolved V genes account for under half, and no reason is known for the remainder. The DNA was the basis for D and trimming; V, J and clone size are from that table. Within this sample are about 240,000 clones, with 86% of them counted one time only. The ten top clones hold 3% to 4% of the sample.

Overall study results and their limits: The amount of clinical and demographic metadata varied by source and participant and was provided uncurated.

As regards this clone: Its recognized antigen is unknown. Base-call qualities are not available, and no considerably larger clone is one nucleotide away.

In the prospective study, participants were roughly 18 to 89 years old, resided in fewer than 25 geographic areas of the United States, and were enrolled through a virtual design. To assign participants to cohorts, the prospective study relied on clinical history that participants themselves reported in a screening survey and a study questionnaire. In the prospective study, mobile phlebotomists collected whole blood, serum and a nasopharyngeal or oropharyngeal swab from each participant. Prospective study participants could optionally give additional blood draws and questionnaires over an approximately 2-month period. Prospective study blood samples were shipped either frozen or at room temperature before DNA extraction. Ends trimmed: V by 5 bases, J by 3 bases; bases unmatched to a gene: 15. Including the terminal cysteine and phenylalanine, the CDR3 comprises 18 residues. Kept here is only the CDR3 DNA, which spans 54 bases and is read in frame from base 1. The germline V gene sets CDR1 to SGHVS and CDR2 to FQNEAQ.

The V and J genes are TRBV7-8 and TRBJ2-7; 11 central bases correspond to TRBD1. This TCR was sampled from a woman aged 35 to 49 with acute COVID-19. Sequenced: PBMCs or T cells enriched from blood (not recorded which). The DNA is TGTGCCAGCAGCCTCCGGGACAGGGGGTTCGAAGGGCACTACGAGCAGTACTTC. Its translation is CASSLRDRGFEGHYEQYF.